Sequencing of this T cell receptor (beta chain) was carried out in a study of blood T cell repertoires in COVID-19. Study-wide background: Two consecutive negative NP/OP PCR tests, clearance, or resolved symptoms defined Cohort 3 recovery. Sources were T cells, B-cell-depleted T cells, or PBMCs; the material itself was cDNA or gDNA.

In terms of age and location, participants ranged from about 18 to 95 years and lived in about 25 US areas. Assignments of participants to cohorts depended upon their own reported clinical history. Germline lookup yields CDR1 LGHNA and CDR2 YNFKEQ. CDR3 length equals 17 residues. Losses at the gene ends were 2 bases for V and 6 bases for J; bases not matched to a gene: 10. The assay was immunoSEQ multiplex PCR, and TCRdb's table has in-frame clones only and misses some. The top ten hold roughly 2% of the sample, which has more than 300,000 clones, approximately 89% seen once. The sequence was collected from a man aged 35-49 years in a cohort exposed to, infected with or recovered from COVID-19 (not recorded which). Sequencing was performed on PBMCs or T cells enriched from blood (not recorded which). This chain uses TRBV4-2 with TRBJ2-1; 10 nucleotides line up with TRBD2. CDR3 residues: CASSQSASSGSSNEQFF. The CDR3, as DNA: TGTGCCAGCAGCCAAAGCGCCTCTAGCGGGAGTTCCAATGAGCAGTTCTTC.